These 11 T cell receptor beta chains were all obtained from the same sample, sequenced in a study of blood T cell repertoires in COVID-19. Sequencing was performed with immunoSEQ multiplex PCR; in TCRdb, only in-frame clones are kept and a portion is missing. The top ten clones hold around 7.8% of a sample with about 530,000 clones, 85% to 90% of them seen once. The sequenced sample was peripheral blood. These receptors all come from a woman aged 45-65 years with COVID-19, enrolled during active disease.

The chain recombines TRBV13 with TRBJ1-6, with 9 bases that match TRBD1. The CDR3 has 15 residues. J gave up 9 bases and V 4 bases, and 7 bases lay outside the gene matches. The germline gives CDR1 PRHDT, CDR2 FYEKMQ (reference sequence). The CDR3 bases are TGTGCCAGCAGCTCCGAACAGGGGGCAGGTTCACCCCTCCACTTT. Translated, it gives CASSSEQGAGSPLHF.

This rearrangement joins TRBV14 to TRBJ1-2; weak D call: TRBD1 (6 bases). Trimming left V 5 bases short and J 10 bases short, with 23 bases between. Germline V CDR1 and CDR2: SGHDN, FVKESK. The CDR3 is 15 residues long. DNA of the CDR3: TGTGCCAGCAGCATAACTATCGGACAGCCGATAGACTACACCTTC. Its translation is CASSITIGQPIDYTF.

The gene calls are TRBV19 and TRBJ1-1, with D unclear. V lost 7 bases, J lost 4 bases, and 19 bases lay in between. Germline V CDR1 and CDR2: LNHDA, SQIVND (reference sequence). The CDR3 sequence is 15 residues long. The CDR3: CASIAGGRVGTEAFF. The CDR3 region has the DNA TGTGCCAGTATAGCGGGCGGAAGGGTGGGCACTGAAGCTTTCTTT.

CDR3 in DNA: TGCGCCAGCAGCCACACCACTCTGGCGGAGGGCTCCTATAATTCACCCCTCCACTTT. It encodes CASSHTTLAEGSYNSPLHF. This chain joins TRBV4-1 and TRBJ1-6; D unresolved. The germline V gene encodes CDR1 MGHRA and CDR2 YSYEKL. The V end lost 3 bases, the J end lost 0 bases, and 18 bases lay between the germline ends. CDR3 size: 19 residues.

The chain combines TRBV6-5 with TRBJ1-1; a weak D match, TRBD1 (5 bases). This CDR3 has 15 residues. Looked up from germline, CDR1 is MNHEY and CDR2 is SVGAGI. V lost 4 bases and J 8 bases, leaving 20 bases between the germline ends. CDR3 sequence (DNA): TGTGCCAGCAGTTTCCCCGGAGCCGGGGGTCCCGAAGCTTTCTTT. Amino acid sequence: CASSFPGAGGPEAFF.

The V gene is TRBV6-5, the J gene TRBJ1-1, with D hard to call. The CDR3 has 13 amino acids. Germline V gives CDR1 MNHEY, CDR2 SVGAGI. The V end lost 2 bases, the J end lost 1 base, and 5 bases lay between the germline ends. The CDR3, as DNA: TGTGCCAGCAGTTACACAGAGAACACTGAAGCTTTCTTT. Translating gives CASSYTENTEAFF.

The chain combines TRBV19 with TRBJ2-7, with 10 bases identical to TRBD1. The CDR3 length is 15 residues. The junction had 9 bases not matched to a gene; V was cut back by 7 bases and J by 3 bases. Germline loops: CDR1 LNHDA, CDR2 SQIVND (reference sequence). This CDR3 reads CASKTAGTGDYEQYF. The CDR3 DNA is TGTGCCAGTAAGACCGCCGGGACAGGGGACTACGAGCAGTACTTC.

The J gene is TRBJ1-1, the V gene TRBV10-1, with D unresolved. V was clipped by 7 bases and J by 11 bases, with 20 bases between them. The CDR3 totals 13 residues. Looked up from germline, CDR1 is WNHNN and CDR2 is SYGVQD (reference sequence). CDR3 sequence reads: CASTVYALRGAFF. The CDR3 coding sequence is TGCGCCAGCACGGTATACGCCCTTCGCGGCGCTTTCTTT.

The genes are TRBV5-8 and TRBJ2-1; 9 positions agree with TRBD1. V lost 1 base and J lost 4; bases outside the gene matches: 3. The CDR3 runs 15 residues. Germline loops: CDR1 SGHTS, CDR2 YDEGEE. The CDR3 nucleotides are TGTGCCAGCAGCTTGTGGGGACAGGGATACAATGAGCAGTTCTTC. This codes for CASSLWGQGYNEQFF.

This rearrangement joins TRBV25-1 to TRBJ1-4; D unclear. Germline assignment: CDR1 MGHDK and CDR2 SYGVNS. Trimming cost V 3 bases and J 8 bases, with 13 bases left between them. This CDR3 is 14 amino acids long. CDR3 coding DNA: TGTGCCAGCAGTGAGGGCATTAGGTGGGAAAAACTGTTTTTT. This gives the protein CASSEGIRWEKLFF.

The V call is TRBV12-3 or TRBV12-4, the J call TRBJ1-4, with D uncertain. The CDR3 consists of 13 residues. V lost 0 bases to trimming and J lost 8 bases, with 7 bases between them. DNA of the CDR3: TGTGCCAGCAGTTTAGCGGAGGGAGAAAAACTGTTTTTT. It codes for CASSLAEGEKLFF.